This T cell receptor beta chain originates from a study of blood T cell repertoires in COVID-19. The V gene lost 4 bases and the J gene lost 0 bases, with 11 bases spanning the gap. The CDR3 contains 15 residues. Germline-derived CDR1 and CDR2 are SGHRS and YFSETQ. Sequencing used immunoSEQ multiplex PCR; TCRdb keeps in-frame clones, though not all of them. The table lists about 88,000 clones, roughly 88% of them singletons, with approximately 10% in the top ten. The V call is TRBV5-1, the J call TRBJ2-1; possible D gene TRBD1, 5 bases. The sample was peripheral blood. The receptor comes from a man aged 80 or over with acute or convalescent COVID-19. The DNA for the CDR3 is TGCGCCAGCAGCCCGACCGACAGCTCCTACAATGAGCAGTTCTTC. Protein product: CASSPTDSSYNEQFF.